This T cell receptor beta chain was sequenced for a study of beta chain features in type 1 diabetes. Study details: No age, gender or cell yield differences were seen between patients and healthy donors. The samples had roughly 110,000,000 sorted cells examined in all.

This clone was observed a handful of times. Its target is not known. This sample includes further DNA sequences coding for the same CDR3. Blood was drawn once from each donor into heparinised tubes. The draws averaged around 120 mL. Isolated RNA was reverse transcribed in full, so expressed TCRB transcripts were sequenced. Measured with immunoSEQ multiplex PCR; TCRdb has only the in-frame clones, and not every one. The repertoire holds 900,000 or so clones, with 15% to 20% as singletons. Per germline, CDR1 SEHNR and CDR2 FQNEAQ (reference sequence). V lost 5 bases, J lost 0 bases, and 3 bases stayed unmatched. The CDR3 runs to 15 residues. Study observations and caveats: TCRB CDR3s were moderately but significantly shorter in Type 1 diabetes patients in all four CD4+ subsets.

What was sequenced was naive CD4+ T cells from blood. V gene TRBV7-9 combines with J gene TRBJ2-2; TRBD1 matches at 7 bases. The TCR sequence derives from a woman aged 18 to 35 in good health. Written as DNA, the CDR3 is TGTGCCAGCAGCCCAGGGACAGCGAACACCGGGGAGCTGTTTTTT. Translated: CASSPGTANTGELFF. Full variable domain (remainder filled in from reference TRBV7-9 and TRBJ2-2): DTGVSQNPRHKITKRGQNVTFRCDPISEHNRLYWYRQTLGQGPEFLTYFQNEAQLEKSRLLSDRFSAERPKGSFSTLEIQRTEQGDSAMYLCASSPGTANTGELFFGEGSRLTVL.